This passage covers 8 T cell receptor beta chains from one sample sequenced in a study of T cell responses to AZD1222 COVID-19 vaccine. Libraries were prepared by immunoSEQ multiplex PCR; TCRdb keeps only in-frame clonotypes and omits some of them. The sample holds 95,000 to 120,000 clones, about 92% seen once. The sample in question was peripheral blood, obtained on day 0 of MenACWY control vaccination. The receptors derive from an adult in good health.

This clone was counted only a few times. The chain is built from TRBV7-9 and TRBJ1-2; D remains unclear. The CDR3 contains 13 residues. CDR1 is SEHNR, CDR2 FQNEAQ, per germline (reference sequence). V was pared by 3 bases and J by 5 bases, with 10 bases between. The CDR3 nucleotides read TGTGCCAGCAGCTTCACCAACGGATATGGCTACACCTTC. It translates to CASSFTNGYGYTF.

The chain uses TRBV24-1 and TRBJ2-2; 8 bases fit TRBD1. Germline V gene data show CDR1 as KGHDR and CDR2 as SFDVKD. This CDR3 spans 16 amino acids. With V trimmed by 5 bases and J by 2 bases, 6 bases remained unmatched. CDR3 sequence reads: CATSVTGVINTGELFF. As DNA, the CDR3 is TGTGCCACCAGTGTGACAGGGGTGATAAACACCGGGGAGCTGTTTTTT.

V gene TRBV27 combines with J gene TRBJ2-1, with D tentatively TRBD1 or TRBD2 (6 bases each). Germline V lookup: CDR1 MNHEY, CDR2 SMNVEV (reference sequence). Trimming removed 6 bases at V and 2 bases at J, with 17 bases between. This CDR3 comprises 16 residues. The CDR3 here is CASSSRGANPYNEQFF. CDR3 DNA sequence: TGTGCCAGCAGCTCGAGGGGGGCAAACCCCTACAATGAGCAGTTCTTC.

The table lists this clone with a count of one. The rearrangement joins TRBV5-1 to TRBJ2-5; D remains unclear. V shed 0 bases and J shed 2 bases, with 5 bases lying between them. The V gene's germline CDR1 is SGHRS and CDR2 YFSETQ. The CDR3 sequence is 13 residues long. The CDR3 is CASSLGRQETQYF. The CDR3, as DNA: TGCGCCAGCAGCTTGGGCAGACAAGAGACCCAGTACTTC.

This sequence joins TRBV5-1 and TRBJ2-7, with D tentatively TRBD2 (6 bases). CDR3 length equals 14 residues. V was pared by 4 bases and J by 4 bases, with 15 bases between. The germline V gene encodes CDR1 SGHRS and CDR2 YFSETQ. CDR3 loop: CASSPGPGDYEQYF. The CDR3 DNA follows: TGCGCCAGCAGCCCTGGGCCGGGGGATTACGAGCAGTACTTC.

As regards this clone: Other nucleotide sequences from this sample produce the same CDR3. The chain is built from TRBV5-4 and TRBJ2-7; D possibly corresponds to TRBD1 (6 bases). CDR1 and CDR2 from the germline V gene are SGHNT and YYREEE (reference sequence). V was shortened by 1 base and J by 1 base, with 9 bases between the two germline ends. CDR3 length: 14 residues. The DNA of the CDR3 is TGTGCCAGCAGCTTGCAGGGGTCGTCCTACGAGCAGTACTTC. Its translation: CASSLQGSSYEQYF. Full variable domain (missing parts from reference TRBV5-4 and TRBJ2-7): ETGVTQSPTHLIKTRGQQVTLRCSSQSGHNTVSWYQQALGQGPQFIFQYYREEENGRGNFPPRFSGLQFPNYSSELNVNALELDDSALYLCASSLQGSSYEQYFGPGTRLTVT.

V and J are TRBV7-2 and TRBJ1-4; D unclear. This CDR3 comprises 12 residues. The germline gives CDR1 SGHTA, CDR2 FQGNSA. V shed 4 bases and J shed 10 bases, with 10 bases lying between them. The CDR3 DNA follows: TGTGCCAGCAGCTCCCCCCCGGGAAAACTGTTTTTT. Protein sequence: CASSSPPGKLFF.

This CDR3 is CATDRGLAGELFF. CDR3 coding DNA: TGTGCCACCGACAGGGGGCTCGCCGGGGAGCTGTTTTTT. This rearrangement joins TRBV12-3 or TRBV12-4 to TRBJ2-2; 10 nucleotides agree with TRBD1. V was clipped by 10 bases and J by 6 bases; unmatched bases: 5. CDR3 size: 13 residues.